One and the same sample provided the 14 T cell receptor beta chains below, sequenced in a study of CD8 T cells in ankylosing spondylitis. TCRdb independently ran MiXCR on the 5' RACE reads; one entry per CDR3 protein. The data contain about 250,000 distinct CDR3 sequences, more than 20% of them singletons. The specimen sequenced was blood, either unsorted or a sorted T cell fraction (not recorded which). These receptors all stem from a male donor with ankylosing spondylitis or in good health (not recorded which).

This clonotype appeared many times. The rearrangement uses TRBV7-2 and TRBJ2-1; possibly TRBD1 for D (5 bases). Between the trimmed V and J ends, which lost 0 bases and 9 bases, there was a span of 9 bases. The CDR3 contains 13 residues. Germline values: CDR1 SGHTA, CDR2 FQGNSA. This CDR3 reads CASSLAQRGEQFF. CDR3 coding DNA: TGTGCCAGCAGCTTAGCGCAAAGGGGTGAGCAGTTCTTC.

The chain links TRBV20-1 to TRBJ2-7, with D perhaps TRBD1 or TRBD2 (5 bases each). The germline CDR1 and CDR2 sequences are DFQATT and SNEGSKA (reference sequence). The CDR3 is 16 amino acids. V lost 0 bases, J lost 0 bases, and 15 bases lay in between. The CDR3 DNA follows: TGCAGTGCTAGAGATCTCCGGGGCCCAAACTCCTACGAGCAGTACTTC. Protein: CSARDLRGPNSYEQYF.

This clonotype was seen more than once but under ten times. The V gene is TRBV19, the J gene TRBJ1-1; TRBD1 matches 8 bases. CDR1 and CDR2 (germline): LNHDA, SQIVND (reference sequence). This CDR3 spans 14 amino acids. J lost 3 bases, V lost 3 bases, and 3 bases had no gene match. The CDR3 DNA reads TGTGCCAGTAGTATTTACAGGGGGGACACTGAAGCTTTCTTT. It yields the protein CASSIYRGDTEAFF.

The CDR3: CASSARTGMFSEAFF. The DNA of the CDR3 is TGTGCCAGCAGTGCCCGGACAGGAATGTTCTCTGAAGCTTTCTTT. J is TRBJ1-1 and V is TRBV25-1; 7 bases line up with TRBD1. V was pared by 4 bases and J by 6 bases, with 11 bases of the junction left unmatched. This CDR3 is built from 15 residues. CDR1 and CDR2 (germline): MGHDK, SYGVNS.

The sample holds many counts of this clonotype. The DNA for the CDR3 is TGCAGCGTTGCGAGACAGGGGGCGGGTGGCTACACCTTC. Translation: CSVARQGAGGYTF. V gene TRBV29-1 combines with J gene TRBJ1-2, with 10 bases identical to TRBD1. This CDR3 is 13 amino acids long. J gave up 7 bases and V 4 bases, and 6 bases lay outside the gene matches. Germline-derived CDR1 and CDR2 are SQVTM and ANQGSEA. Looking up the rest from reference TRBV29-1 and TRBJ1-2 gives the full variable domain: SAVISQKPSRDICQRGTSLTIQCQVDSQVTMMFWYRQQPGQSLTLIATANQGSEATYESGFVIDKFPISRPNLTFSTLTVSNMSPEDSSIYLCSVARQGAGGYTFGSGTRLTVV.

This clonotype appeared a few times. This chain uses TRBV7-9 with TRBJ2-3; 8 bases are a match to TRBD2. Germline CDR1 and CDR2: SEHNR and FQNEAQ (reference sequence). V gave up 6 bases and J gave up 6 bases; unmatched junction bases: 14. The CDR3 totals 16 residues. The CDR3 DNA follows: TGTGCCAGCAGAGCCCCTCTCCGCGGGGGGAAGGATACGCAGTATTTT. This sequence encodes CASRAPLRGGKDTQYF.

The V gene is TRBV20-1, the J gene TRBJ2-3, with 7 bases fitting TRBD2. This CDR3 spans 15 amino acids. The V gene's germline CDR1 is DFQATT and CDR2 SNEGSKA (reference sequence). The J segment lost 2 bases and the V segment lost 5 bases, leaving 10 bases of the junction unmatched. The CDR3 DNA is TGCAGTGCTCGCTCGGTAAGCGGGGACACAGATACGCAGTATTTT. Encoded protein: CSARSVSGDTDTQYF.

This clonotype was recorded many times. The CDR3 nucleotides are TGCGCCAGCAGCCAAACGACAGGGTCCATAAAAAACATTCAGTACTTC. Amino acids: CASSQTTGSIKNIQYF. The chain couples TRBV5-1 to TRBJ2-4; 7 positions match TRBD1. Germline loops: CDR1 SGHRS, CDR2 YFSETQ. The CDR3 is made up of 16 amino acids. V trimming: 4 bases; J trimming: 4 bases; junction bases outside the gene matches: 11.

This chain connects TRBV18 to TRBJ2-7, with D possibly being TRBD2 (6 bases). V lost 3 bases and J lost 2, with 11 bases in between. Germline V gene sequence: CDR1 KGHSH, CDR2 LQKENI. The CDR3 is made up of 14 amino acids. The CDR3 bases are TGTGCCAGCTCACCGGCGGGGTTGGCCTACGAGCAGTACTTC. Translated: CASSPAGLAYEQYF.

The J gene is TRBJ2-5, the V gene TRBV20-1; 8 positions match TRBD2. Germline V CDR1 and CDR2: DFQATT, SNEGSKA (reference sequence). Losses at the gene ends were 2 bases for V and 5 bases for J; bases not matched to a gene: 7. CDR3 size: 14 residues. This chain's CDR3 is CSARIAGRGETQYF. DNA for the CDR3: TGCAGTGCTAGAATAGCGGGGAGAGGGGAGACCCAGTACTTC.

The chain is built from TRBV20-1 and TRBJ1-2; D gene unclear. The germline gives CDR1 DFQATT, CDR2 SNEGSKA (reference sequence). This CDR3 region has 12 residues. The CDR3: CVPHQENYGYTF. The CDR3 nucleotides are TGCGTCCCGCATCAGGAGAACTATGGCTACACCTTC.

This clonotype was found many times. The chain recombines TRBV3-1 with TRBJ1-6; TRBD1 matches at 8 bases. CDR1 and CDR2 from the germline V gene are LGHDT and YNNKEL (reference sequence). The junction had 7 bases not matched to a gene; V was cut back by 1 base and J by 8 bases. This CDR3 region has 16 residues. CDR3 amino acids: CASSQGTGGSYSPLHF. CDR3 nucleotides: TGTGCCAGCAGCCAAGGTACAGGGGGTTCCTATTCACCCCTCCACTTT.

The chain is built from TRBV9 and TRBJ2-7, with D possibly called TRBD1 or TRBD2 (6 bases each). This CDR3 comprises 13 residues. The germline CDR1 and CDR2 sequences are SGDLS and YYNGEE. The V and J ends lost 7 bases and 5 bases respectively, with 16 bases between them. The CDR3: CASAIGGYNEQYF. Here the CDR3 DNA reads TGTGCCAGCGCGATCGGGGGCTACAACGAGCAGTACTTC.

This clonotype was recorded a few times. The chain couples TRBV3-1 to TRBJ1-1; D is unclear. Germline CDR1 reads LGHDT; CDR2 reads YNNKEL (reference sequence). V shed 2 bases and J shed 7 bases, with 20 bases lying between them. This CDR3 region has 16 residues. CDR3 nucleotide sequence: TGTGCCAGCAGCCAAAATCACCTCGGACGGGTTAATGAAGCTTTCTTT. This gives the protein CASSQNHLGRVNEAFF.